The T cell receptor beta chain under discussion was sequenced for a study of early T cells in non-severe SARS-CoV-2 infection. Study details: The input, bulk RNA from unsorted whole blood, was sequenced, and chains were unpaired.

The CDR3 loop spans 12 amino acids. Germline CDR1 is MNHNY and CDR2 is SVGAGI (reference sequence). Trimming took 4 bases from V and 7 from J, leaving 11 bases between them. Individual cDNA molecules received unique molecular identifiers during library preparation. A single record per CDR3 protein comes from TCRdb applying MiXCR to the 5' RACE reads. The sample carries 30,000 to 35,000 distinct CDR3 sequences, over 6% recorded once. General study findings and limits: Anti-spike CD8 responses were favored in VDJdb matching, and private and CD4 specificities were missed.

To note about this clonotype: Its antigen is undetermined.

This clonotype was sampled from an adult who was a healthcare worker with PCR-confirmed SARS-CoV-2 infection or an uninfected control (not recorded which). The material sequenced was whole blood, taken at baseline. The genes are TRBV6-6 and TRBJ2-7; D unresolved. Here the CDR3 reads CASSFDSLEQYV. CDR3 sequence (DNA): TGTGCCAGCAGTTTTGACTCATTAGAGCAGTACGTC.